This is a list of T cell receptor beta chains from one sample in a study of blood T cell repertoires in COVID-19. Sequencing was performed with immunoSEQ multiplex PCR; in TCRdb, only in-frame clones are kept and a portion is missing. The profile shows around 190,000 clones, about 76% of them singletons. The specimen sequenced was peripheral blood. The receptors stem from a woman in her forties with COVID-19, enrolled during active disease. CDR3s include the opening cysteine and the closing phenylalanine or tryptophan. D genes are given only for firm matches. Size values are once, few and many counts, or a class for expanded clones, and some rows have none.

d_gene: -
v_gene: TRBV11-2
abundance: once
j_gene: TRBJ2-4
CDR3aa: CASSPLSEDIQYF
CDR3nt: TGTGCCAGCAGCCCCTTGAGCGAGGACATTCAGTACTTC

d_gene: -
v_gene: TRBV11-2
abundance: -
j_gene: TRBJ2-7
CDR3aa: CASSLVGGYFSYEQYF
CDR3nt: TGTGCCAGCAGCTTAGTAGGCGGGTACTTCTCCTACGAGCAGTACTTC

d_gene: -
v_gene: TRBV7-9
abundance: once
j_gene: TRBJ1-3
CDR3aa: CASSLDIVRRNTIYF
CDR3nt: TGTGCCAGCAGCCTCGACATCGTTCGGAGAAACACCATATATTTT

d_gene: -
v_gene: TRBV6-6
abundance: -
j_gene: TRBJ1-6
CDR3aa: CASNKRGSYNSPLHF
CDR3nt: TGTGCCAGCAATAAGAGGGGGTCCTATAATTCACCCCTCCACTTT

d_gene: -
v_gene: TRBV9
abundance: -
j_gene: TRBJ2-2
CDR3aa: CASRKYGTGTGELFF
CDR3nt: TGTGCCAGCAGAAAGTATGGCACAGGGACCGGGGAGCTGTTTTTT

d_gene: -
v_gene: TRBV7-9
abundance: once
j_gene: TRBJ1-1
CDR3aa: CASSPQWAAFF
CDR3nt: TGTGCCAGCAGCCCCCAGTGGGCGGCTTTCTTT

d_gene: TRBD2
v_gene: TRBV5-4
abundance: few
j_gene: TRBJ2-5
CDR3aa: CASSLDIAGGLETQYF
CDR3nt: TGTGCCAGCAGCTTGGATATAGCGGGGGGATTAGAGACCCAGTACTTC

d_gene: TRBD1
v_gene: TRBV5-1
abundance: -
j_gene: TRBJ1-1
CDR3aa: CASSFAGGVLGNTEAFF
CDR3nt: TGCGCCAGCAGCTTCGCAGGGGGCGTCTTAGGGAACACTGAAGCTTTCTTT

d_gene: -
v_gene: TRBV5-1
abundance: once
j_gene: TRBJ1-2
CDR3aa: CASSPVTRDNGYTF
CDR3nt: TGCGCCAGCAGCCCAGTTACCCGGGACAACGGCTACACCTTC

d_gene: TRBD2
v_gene: TRBV11-1
abundance: -
j_gene: TRBJ2-3
CDR3aa: CASSSAGTSPDTQYF
CDR3nt: TGTGCCAGCAGCTCCGCCGGGACTAGCCCAGATACGCAGTATTTT

d_gene: -
v_gene: TRBV10-3
abundance: -
j_gene: TRBJ1-1
CDR3aa: CATQGHENTEAFF
CDR3nt: TGTGCCACCCAGGGACATGAGAACACTGAAGCTTTCTTT

d_gene: TRBD1
v_gene: TRBV24-1
abundance: -
j_gene: TRBJ2-3
CDR3aa: CATSPGGAEWDTQYF
CDR3nt: TGTGCCACCAGCCCAGGGGGAGCGGAGTGGGATACGCAGTATTTT

d_gene: -
v_gene: TRBV7-2
abundance: few
j_gene: TRBJ2-3
CDR3aa: CASSTANTQYF
CDR3nt: TGTGCCAGCAGCACCGCGAATACGCAGTATTTT

d_gene: TRBD1
v_gene: TRBV19
abundance: -
j_gene: TRBJ2-7
CDR3aa: CASSLQGYEQYF
CDR3nt: TGTGCCAGTAGTCTACAGGGGTACGAGCAGTACTTC

d_gene: -
v_gene: TRBV7-3
abundance: -
j_gene: TRBJ1-2
CDR3aa: CASSLTVEGGYTF
CDR3nt: TGTGCCAGCAGCTTAACGGTAGAGGGAGGCTACACCTTC

d_gene: TRBD2
v_gene: TRBV7-3
abundance: -
j_gene: TRBJ2-3
CDR3aa: CASSRIALTSGVGDTQYF
CDR3nt: TGTGCCAGCAGCCGCATCGCCCTGACTAGCGGGGTCGGAGATACGCAGTATTTT

d_gene: -
v_gene: TRBV7-3
abundance: few
j_gene: TRBJ2-2
CDR3aa: CASSSQGLGGELFF
CDR3nt: TGTGCCAGCAGCTCACAGGGTTTAGGGGGGGAGCTGTTTTTT

d_gene: TRBD1
v_gene: TRBV5-1
abundance: -
j_gene: TRBJ1-4
CDR3aa: CASSLGLVRTGTDEKLFF
CDR3nt: TGCGCCAGCAGCTTGGGCCTTGTGAGGACAGGGACGGATGAAAAACTGTTTTTT

d_gene: TRBD2
v_gene: TRBV11-3
abundance: -
j_gene: TRBJ2-2
CDR3aa: CASEREPNTGELFF
CDR3nt: TGTGCCAGCGAGCGGGAGCCGAACACCGGGGAGCTGTTTTTT

d_gene: TRBD2
v_gene: TRBV5-1
abundance: -
j_gene: TRBJ2-1
CDR3aa: CASSLGGGTYNEQFF
CDR3nt: TGCGCCAGCAGCTTGGGCGGGGGGACTTACAATGAGCAGTTCTTC

d_gene: TRBD1
v_gene: TRBV5-1
abundance: -
j_gene: TRBJ2-7
CDR3aa: CASSWGQGREQYF
CDR3nt: TGCGCCAGCAGCTGGGGACAGGGAAGGGAGCAGTACTTC

d_gene: TRBD1
v_gene: TRBV7-2
abundance: -
j_gene: TRBJ1-2
CDR3aa: CASSPDREKGYTF
CDR3nt: TGTGCCAGCAGCCCTGACAGGGAGAAGGGCTACACCTTC

d_gene: TRBD1
v_gene: TRBV19
abundance: -
j_gene: TRBJ2-5
CDR3aa: CASSITGGGETQYF
CDR3nt: TGTGCCAGTAGTATCACAGGGGGTGGGGAGACCCAGTACTTC

d_gene: TRBD2
v_gene: TRBV10-3
abundance: -
j_gene: TRBJ2-7
CDR3aa: CATKPGLAVYEQYF
CDR3nt: TGTGCCACCAAACCGGGACTAGCGGTATACGAGCAGTACTTC

d_gene: -
v_gene: TRBV7-2
abundance: -
j_gene: TRBJ1-6
CDR3aa: CASSLVFQGGSPLHF
CDR3nt: TGTGCCAGCAGCTTAGTTTTCCAGGGAGGTTCACCCCTCCACTTT

d_gene: -
v_gene: TRBV5-7
abundance: -
j_gene: TRBJ2-2
CDR3aa: CASSPWLTKLTGELFF
CDR3nt: TGTGCCAGCAGCCCATGGTTAACTAAGCTGACCGGGGAGCTGTTTTTT

d_gene: TRBD2
v_gene: TRBV10-2
abundance: once
j_gene: TRBJ2-4
CDR3aa: CASSSGTNIQYF
CDR3nt: TGCGCCAGCAGTAGCGGGACAAACATTCAGTACTTC

d_gene: TRBD2
v_gene: TRBV2
abundance: -
j_gene: TRBJ2-7
CDR3aa: CASSTSGGAYEQYF
CDR3nt: TGTGCCAGCTCCACTAGCGGGGGCGCCTACGAGCAGTACTTC

d_gene: TRBD1
v_gene: TRBV19
abundance: -
j_gene: TRBJ1-1
CDR3aa: CASSTDRGLNTEAFF
CDR3nt: TGTGCCAGTAGTACGGACAGGGGGCTGAACACTGAAGCTTTCTTT

d_gene: -
v_gene: TRBV7-7
abundance: once
j_gene: TRBJ2-3
CDR3aa: CASSLGPQVTDTQYF
CDR3nt: TGTGCCAGCAGCTTAGGACCCCAGGTGACAGATACGCAGTATTTT

d_gene: -
v_gene: TRBV6-4
abundance: -
j_gene: TRBJ2-3
CDR3aa: CASSVGGRRTDTQYF
CDR3nt: TGTGCCAGCAGTGTAGGAGGGAGGAGGACAGATACGCAGTATTTT

d_gene: -
v_gene: TRBV19
abundance: -
j_gene: TRBJ2-1
CDR3aa: CASSISEASNEQFF
CDR3nt: TGTGCCAGTAGTATCAGTGAGGCCAGCAATGAGCAGTTCTTC

d_gene: -
v_gene: TRBV3-1/TRBV3-2
abundance: -
j_gene: TRBJ1-2
CDR3aa: CASSQDPGGKTF
CDR3nt: TGTGCCAGCAGCCAAGACCCGGGGGGAAAGACCTTC